This T cell receptor beta chain was retrieved from a study of beta chain features in type 1 diabetes. Findings of the study overall: The study found moderately but significantly shorter TCRB CDR3s in all four CD4+ subsets of Type 1 diabetes patients.

The V gene's germline CDR1 is MDHEN and CDR2 SYDVKM. CDR3 length: 14 amino acids. Trimming removed 5 bases from V and 3 bases from J, with 13 bases in between. In its sample, this clone was seen a few times. Its antigen is still unknown. All of the isolated RNA was reverse transcribed, so expressed TCRB transcripts were sequenced. TCRdb keeps only in-frame clones here, not all; method: immunoSEQ multiplex PCR. The data hold fewer than 300,000 clones, with around 21% observed a single time. The sequence came from a woman in her 40s with type 1 diabetes. This chain joins TRBV28 and TRBJ2-5; D is unclear. The sequencing sample was made of naive CD4+ T cells from blood. CDR3 nucleotide sequence: TGTGCCAGCAGTACCCTTGGCGGTAAAGAGACCCAGTACTTC. It specifies CASSTLGGKETQYF.